This T cell receptor (beta chain) came from a study of blood T cell repertoires in COVID-19. Across the study: From T cells, B-cell-depleted T cells, or PBMCs came the material, which was cDNA or gDNA.

About this clone: The same CDR3 is also encoded by other DNA sequences in this sample.

The cohort comprised adults aged 18 to 89 years residing in approximately 22 US areas. Cohorts were based on clinical histories the participants reported. Exposed enrollees encountered a COVID-19 case at some point within 2 weeks before study entry. CDR1 SGHTA and CDR2 FQGTGA come from the germline V gene. The CDR3 has 14 residues. Losses at the gene ends were 4 bases for V and 2 bases for J; bases not matched to a gene: 3. Profiled with immunoSEQ multiplex PCR; TCRdb holds only in-frame clones, not every one. Here the sample spans fewer than 250,000 clones, under 90% being singletons. Sequenced material: PBMCs or T cells enriched from blood (not recorded which). The clonotype comes from a woman aged 40-49 years who had been exposed to COVID-19. V gene TRBV7-3 combines with J gene TRBJ1-1, with TRBD1 matching over 8 bases. The CDR3 here is CASSSTGGNTEAFF. For the CDR3, the DNA is TGTGCCAGCAGCTCTACAGGGGGTAACACTGAAGCTTTCTTT.